The 10 T cell receptor beta chains below come from one sample, sequenced in a study of blood T cell repertoires in COVID-19 (dated by TCRdb to the early 2020s). The library was obtained by the immunoSEQ multiplex PCR assay. The table comes from immuneACCESS by way of TCRdb, which keeps in-frame sequences with V and J called. Part of the clones is missing from these tables; in studies checked, under half for an unresolved V gene and the rest for unknown reasons. This sample is represented by around 200,000 clones; 75% to 90% of them were singletons. 10% to 11% of the sample comes from the top ten. The sequenced sample was peripheral blood. The receptor set was obtained from a human donor with active or convalescent COVID-19. The donor label of this sample is uncertain.

This clone has a handful of counts. This chain connects TRBV15 to TRBJ1-1; D may be TRBD1 (6 bases). V lost 0 bases and J 0 bases, leaving 11 bases between the germline ends. Germline V lookup: CDR1 LNHNV, CDR2 YYDKDF (reference sequence). The CDR3 runs to 16 residues. Written as DNA, the CDR3 is TGTGCCACCAGCAGAGATCTGACAGGTATGAACACTGAAGCTTTCTTT. Translation: CATSRDLTGMNTEAFF.

The genes are TRBV7-9 and TRBJ2-7; 12 positions match TRBD2. Germline V gene data show CDR1 as SEHNR and CDR2 as FQNEAQ (reference sequence). CDR3 length: 16 amino acids. The junction had 7 bases not matched to a gene; V was cut back by 5 bases and J by 2 bases. The CDR3 DNA sequence: TGTGCCAGCAGCCCGCAACTAGCGGGAGGCCCCTACGAGCAGTACTTC. This codes for CASSPQLAGGPYEQYF.

The chain combines TRBV23-1 with TRBJ1-3; D perhaps matches TRBD1 (6 bases). TRBV23-1 is filed as an ORF, its function uncertain. CDR3 length: 15 residues. The V and J ends lost 6 bases and 2 bases respectively, with 14 bases between them. The CDR3 sequence is CASSQQGCPGNTIYF. The CDR3 coding sequence is TGCGCCAGCAGCCAACAGGGTTGCCCTGGAAACACCATATATTTT.

The chain joins TRBV5-4 to TRBJ2-7, with 11 bases identical to TRBD2. The CDR3 is 16 amino acids. CDR1 SGHNT and CDR2 YYREEE come from the germline V gene (reference sequence). J was trimmed by 0 bases and V by 3 bases; bases with no gene match: 5. The CDR3 DNA follows: TGTGCCAGCAGCTCGGGACTAGCGGTGACCTCCTACGAGCAGTACTTC. The encoded protein is CASSSGLAVTSYEQYF.

The rearrangement joins TRBV5-5 to TRBJ1-1; D uncertain. Between the trimmed V and J ends, which lost 4 bases and 4 bases, there was a span of 11 bases. The CDR3 length is 13 residues. Germline V lookup: CDR1 SGHKS, CDR2 YYEKEE (reference sequence). Here the CDR3 reads CASSPEGVTEAFF. The CDR3 DNA is TGTGCCAGCAGCCCCGAGGGAGTCACTGAAGCTTTCTTT. The full variable domain, in which reference TRBV5-5 and TRBJ1-1 provide the parts outside the CDR3, is DAGVTQSPTHLIKTRGQQVTLRCSPISGHKSVSWYQQVLGQGPQFIFQYYEKEERGRGNFPDRFSARQFPNYSSELNVNALLLGDSALYLCASSPEGVTEAFFGQGTRLTVV.

As regards this clone: The sample carries other DNA sequences with the same CDR3. The chain joins TRBV5-1 to TRBJ2-7; the D gene is possibly TRBD2 (6 bases). CDR3 size: 14 residues. Germline V gives CDR1 SGHRS, CDR2 YFSETQ. The ends were cut back, 4 bases at V and 0 bases at J, with 11 bases in the middle. CDR3 nucleotide sequence: TGCGCCAGCAGCGTGGGGACTGCCTCCTACGAGCAGTACTTC. The encoded protein is CASSVGTASYEQYF.

The chain has TRBV15 and TRBJ1-2, with D possibly TRBD1 on 5 matching bases. Trimming pared 0 bases from V and 4 bases from J, leaving 6 bases between. The CDR3 is 13 residues long. Germline CDR1 and CDR2: LNHNV and YYDKDF (reference sequence). CDR3 sequence: CATSREGGYGYTF. CDR3 coding DNA: TGTGCCACCAGCAGAGAGGGGGGCTATGGCTACACCTTC.

The CDR3 nucleotides are TGTGCTAGTAGGATGAGCGGGGGAGCTTATGGAAACACCATATATTTT. Residues: CASRMSGGAYGNTIYF. This rearrangement joins TRBV12-5 to TRBJ1-3, with D possibly TRBD1 on 5 matching bases. The CDR3 spans 16 residues. Between the trimmed V and J ends, which lost 8 bases and 3 bases, there was a span of 20 bases. Germline V gene data show CDR1 as LGHNT and CDR2 as FRNRAP.

The chain links TRBV7-2 to TRBJ1-2; D gene ambiguous. The CDR3 has 13 residues. V was pared by 3 bases and J by 2 bases, with 7 bases between. Germline V gene sequence: CDR1 SGHTA, CDR2 FQGNSA. CDR3 sequence: CASSLAENYGYTF. CDR3 coding DNA: TGTGCCAGCAGCTTGGCGGAAAACTATGGCTACACCTTC.

This rearrangement joins TRBV5-1 to TRBJ2-5; 7 bases fit TRBD2. V gave up 4 bases and J gave up 3 bases; unmatched junction bases: 3. This CDR3 is 13 amino acids long. Germline-derived CDR1 and CDR2 are SGHRS and YFSETQ. CDR3 nucleotides: TGCGCCAGCAGCCTGCTAGCGGAAGAGACCCAGTACTTC. Protein: CASSLLAEETQYF.